This TCR beta chain was observed in a study of CD8 T cells in Susac syndrome. CDR1 is MNHEY, CDR2 SMNVEV, per germline (reference sequence). V was cut by 2 bases and J by 9 bases, with 11 bases left in between. The CDR3 sequence is 13 residues long. RNA, at about 0.5 to 1 ug, was reverse transcribed with random hexamers. Using its own MiXCR run on the immunoSEQ multiplex PCR reads, TCRdb lists one record per CDR3 protein. Seen here are about 300,000 distinct CDR3 sequences, about 90% observed once, and the top ten hold less than 0.08%. V usage is TRBV27 and J usage is TRBJ1-5; a weak D match, TRBD1 (5 bases). What was sequenced was CD4+ T cells from PBMCs. This TCR came from a human donor with multiple sclerosis. The CDR3 protein is CASSLGRQPPQHF. As DNA, the CDR3 is TGTGCCAGCAGTTTAGGACGACAGCCGCCCCAGCATTTT.